This TCR beta chain was recovered during a study of multiple sclerosis patients with progressive multifocal leukoencephalopathy. Clones were sequenced by immunoSEQ multiplex PCR, and TCRdb holds only the in-frame ones, with some missing. The data contain 20,000 to 30,000 clones, around 90% of them singletons. Study outcomes and limitations: Findings may reflect JC virus infection or just general immunocompromise. No common TRBV or TRBJ usage or pairing appeared at PML.

As for time point: 12 to 13 months of natalizumab therapy. In regard to this clone: The antigen remains unidentified.

CDR3 length: 15 residues. Per germline, CDR1 MNHEY and CDR2 SVGAGI. Trimming took off 0 bases at V and 4 bases at J, with 12 bases between the two ends. The sample consisted of PBMCs, taken from a patient treated with natalizumab. This rearrangement joins TRBV6-5 to TRBJ1-1; D is unresolved. This receptor was obtained from a man aged 30-40 years with multiple sclerosis. The CDR3 DNA sequence: TGTGCCAGCAGTTACTCGTCGACCAGGACCACTGAAGCTTTCTTT. Its protein product is CASSYSSTRTTEAFF.